This T cell receptor beta chain came from a study of T cell responses to AZD1222 COVID-19 vaccine. Whole-study findings and limits: Nearly half of spike-specific TCRs reportedly target unmutated variant regions. The sample set comprised mostly white British donors with more females, and clonal diversity was possibly underestimated.

This CDR3 comprises 15 residues. The germline V gene encodes CDR1 MNHEY and CDR2 SMNVEV (reference sequence). V lost 7 bases and J 6 bases, leaving 19 bases between the germline ends. Profiling relied on immunoSEQ multiplex PCR, and the TCRdb table lists in-frame clones only, not all of them. The sample lists around 130,000 clones, over 90% occurring once. As concerns this clone: Its cognate antigen is unknown.

Here the sequenced sample was peripheral blood, taken on day 0 of AZD1222 vaccination. The origin of this receptor is an adult in good health. The chain combines TRBV27 with TRBJ1-5; perhaps TRBD1 as D (5 bases). Written as DNA, the CDR3 is TGTGCCAGCAATCAGCAGGGTCGGGTTTTTCAGCCCCAGCATTTT. It codes for CASNQQGRVFQPQHF.